Below are 17 T cell receptor beta chains sequenced from a single sample in a study of blood T cell repertoires in COVID-19. This table comes from immunoSEQ multiplex PCR, and its TCRdb copy is limited to in-frame clones, with some not included. This table has about 160,000 clones, around 82% appearing once. Material: peripheral blood. These receptors came from a woman older than 75 with active or convalescent COVID-19.

The chain is built from TRBV9 and TRBJ1-1; no firm D call. The CDR3 is 15 residues long. Trimming took 4 bases from V and 1 from J, leaving 14 bases between them. Germline loops: CDR1 SGDLS, CDR2 YYNGEE. For the CDR3, the DNA is TGTGCCAGCAGCAGAGAGGCGGGGAAGAACACTGAAGCTTTCTTT. It yields the protein CASSREAGKNTEAFF.

A few counts support this clone. The chain employs TRBV28 and TRBJ1-1; no clear D. V was shortened by 4 bases and J by 5 bases, with 17 bases between the two germline ends. Germline V gives CDR1 MDHEN, CDR2 SYDVKM. The CDR3 totals 15 residues. Here the CDR3 DNA reads TGTGCCAGCAGTTCCCCGGAGGGAATGCGTACTGAAGCTTTCTTT. Translated: CASSSPEGMRTEAFF.

The gene calls are TRBV11-2 and TRBJ1-1, with D possibly TRBD1 on 6 matching bases. The V end was cut by 1 base, the J end by 1 base, with 13 bases between. There are 16 residues in the CDR3. In germline, CDR1 is SGHAT, CDR2 FQNNGV. This CDR3 is CASSLGAGARNTEAFF. The CDR3 region has the DNA TGTGCCAGCAGCTTAGGGGCAGGGGCGAGGAACACTGAAGCTTTCTTT.

The chain employs TRBV7-3 and TRBJ1-1; 8 bases align to TRBD1. CDR3 length: 14 amino acids. V lost 4 bases, J lost 1 base, and 2 bases stayed unmatched. From germline, CDR1 is SGHTA and CDR2 FQGTGA. The CDR3 region is CASSSTGGNTEAFF. CDR3 coding DNA: TGTGCCAGCAGCTCTACAGGGGGGAACACTGAAGCTTTCTTT.

The J gene is TRBJ2-5, the V gene TRBV28; 7 bases agree with TRBD1. The CDR3 has 12 residues. CDR1 is MDHEN, CDR2 SYDVKM, per germline. With V trimmed by 10 bases and J by 4 bases, 6 bases remained unmatched. CDR3 loop: CATLQGVETQYF. CDR3 nucleotides: TGTGCCACCCTCCAGGGGGTAGAGACCCAGTACTTC. The full variable domain, completed using reference TRBV28 and TRBJ2-5, is DVKVTQSSRYLVKRTGEKVFLECVQDMDHENMFWYRQDPGLGLRLIYFSYDVKMKEKGDIPEGYSVSREKKERFSLILESASTNQTSMYLCATLQGVETQYFGPGTRLLVL.

The genes are TRBV12-3 or TRBV12-4 and TRBJ1-1, with D unresolved. Trimming left V 7 bases short and J 2 bases short, with 11 bases between. The CDR3 totals 13 residues. CDR3 loop: CASTQTPNTEAFF. The CDR3 DNA is TGTGCCAGCACCCAGACTCCAAACACTGAAGCTTTCTTT.

The V and J genes are TRBV6-5 and TRBJ2-2, with 12 bases matching TRBD1. The ends lost 5 bases at V and 6 bases at J; junction bases unmatched: 4. This CDR3 is built from 15 residues. Germline assignment: CDR1 MNHEY and CDR2 SVGAGI. The CDR3 protein is CASSPGQGAPGELFF. The CDR3 nucleotides read TGTGCCAGCAGTCCGGGACAGGGGGCCCCCGGGGAGCTGTTTTTT.

V and J are TRBV20-1 and TRBJ1-4, with no clear D. Trimming removed 3 bases from V and 4 bases from J, with 6 bases in between. The CDR3 is made up of 12 amino acids. Germline lookup yields CDR1 DFQATT and CDR2 SNEGSKA (reference sequence). The DNA for the CDR3 is TGCAGTGCTAGTGTATATAATGAAAAACTGTTTTTT. It specifies CSASVYNEKLFF.

The chain links TRBV28 to TRBJ1-5; D might be TRBD1 (5 bases). The CDR3 runs to 13 residues. Per the germline V gene, CDR1 is MDHEN and CDR2 is SYDVKM. The V end was cut by 6 bases, the J end by 5 bases, with 11 bases between. The CDR3 DNA follows: TGTGCCAGCAGGGGCAGGGTCGATCAGCCCCAGCATTTT. Translated: CASRGRVDQPQHF.

The table lists this clone with a few counts. The rearrangement uses TRBV6-5 and TRBJ1-2; TRBD1 matches at 7 bases. CDR3 size: 13 residues. Germline-derived CDR1 and CDR2 are MNHEY and SVGAGI. The junction had 6 bases not matched to a gene; V was cut back by 5 bases and J by 6 bases. CDR3 protein: CASSRVTGDGYTF. Here the CDR3 DNA reads TGTGCCAGCAGTCGCGTTACAGGGGATGGCTACACCTTC.

This clone has just a few counts. J is TRBJ1-5 and V is TRBV28, with D maybe TRBD1 (6 bases). This CDR3 spans 15 amino acids. Between the trimmed V and J ends, which lost 5 bases and 2 bases, there was a span of 13 bases. The germline V gene has CDR1 MDHEN and CDR2 SYDVKM. The CDR3 region has the DNA TGTGCCAGCAGTACAACAGGGTCGGGCAATCAGCCCCAGCATTTT. It is translated as CASSTTGSGNQPQHF.

The rearrangement joins TRBV11-2 to TRBJ2-1; TRBD2 is a possible D gene (5 bases). V was shortened by 4 bases and J by 6 bases, with 13 bases between the two germline ends. This CDR3 has 14 amino acids. The germline gives CDR1 SGHAT, CDR2 FQNNGV. CDR3 protein: CASSYELVFNEQFF. In DNA form, the CDR3 reads TGTGCCAGCAGCTACGAACTAGTTTTCAATGAGCAGTTCTTC.

As DNA, the CDR3 is TGTGCCAGCAGCTTAGTGGACAGGGCGTTTCAGCACAATGAGCAGTTCTTC. This translates into CASSLVDRAFQHNEQFF. This chain joins TRBV7-9 and TRBJ2-1; 8 bases fit TRBD1. CDR1 and CDR2 (germline): SEHNR, FQNEAQ (reference sequence). The V and J ends lost 1 base and 5 bases, in that order; junction bases with no gene match: 10. CDR3 size: 17 residues.

The sample holds a few counts of this clone. The chain couples TRBV19 to TRBJ1-2; perhaps TRBD1 as D (5 bases). V was cut by 6 bases and J by 6 bases, with 14 bases left in between. Germline CDR1 is LNHDA and CDR2 is SQIVND (reference sequence). The CDR3 has 13 residues. As DNA, the CDR3 is TGTGCCAGTAGCCAAGGGGCTATTGATGGCTACACCTTC. Protein: CASSQGAIDGYTF.

CDR3 in amino acids: CASSLMSSGSSYEQYF. For the CDR3, the DNA is TGTGCCAGCAGCTTAATGTCTAGCGGGAGCTCCTACGAGCAGTACTTC. This chain connects TRBV7-8 to TRBJ2-7; 10 bases fit TRBD2. Germline CDR1 and CDR2: SGHVS and FQNEAQ. CDR3 size: 16 residues. V shed 2 bases, J shed 0 bases, and the junction held 4 bases outside the gene matches.

The chain employs TRBV5-1 and TRBJ2-5; D perhaps matches TRBD1 (6 bases). V lost 1 base and J 2 bases, leaving 9 bases between the germline ends. Germline CDR1 reads SGHRS; CDR2 reads YFSETQ. This CDR3 is 14 amino acids long. Here the CDR3 DNA reads TGCGCCAGCAGCTTGACAGGGATACAAGAGACCCAGTACTTC. Translation: CASSLTGIQETQYF. The variable domain in full, with the rest retrieved from reference TRBV5-1 and TRBJ2-5, is KAGVTQTPRYLIKTRGQQVTLSCSPISGHRSVSWYQQTPGQGLQFLFEYFSETQRNKGNFPGRFSGRQFSNSRSEMNVSTLELGDSALYLCASSLTGIQETQYFGPGTRLLVL.

The chain couples TRBV5-1 to TRBJ1-1; D is uncertain. With 2 bases removed from V and 4 bases from J, the gap between germline ends came to 9 bases. The CDR3 spans 13 residues. The germline gives CDR1 SGHRS, CDR2 YFSETQ. The CDR3 protein is CASSFTGSTEAFF. The CDR3 bases are TGCGCCAGCAGCTTCACGGGGAGCACTGAAGCTTTCTTT.